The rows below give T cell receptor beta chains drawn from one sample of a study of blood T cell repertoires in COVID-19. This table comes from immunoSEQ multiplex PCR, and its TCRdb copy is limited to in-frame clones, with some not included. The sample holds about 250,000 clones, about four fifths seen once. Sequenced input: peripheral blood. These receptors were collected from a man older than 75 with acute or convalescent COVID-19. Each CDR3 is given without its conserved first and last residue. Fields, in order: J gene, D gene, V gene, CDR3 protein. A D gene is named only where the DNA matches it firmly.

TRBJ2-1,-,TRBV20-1,SASVSRGAKNEQF
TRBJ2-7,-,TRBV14,ASSPKTGTRLMIEQY
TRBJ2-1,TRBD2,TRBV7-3,ASSPMGGSLRREAYNEQF
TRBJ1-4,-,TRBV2,ASSTRGLTPEKLF
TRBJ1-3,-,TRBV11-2,ASSPPGTGNTIY
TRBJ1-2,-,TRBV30,AWSVQNSLGYT
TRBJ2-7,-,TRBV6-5,ASRGGGGKVDEQY
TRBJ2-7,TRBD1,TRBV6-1,ASREGGATYEQY
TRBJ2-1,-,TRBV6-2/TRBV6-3,ASSSEGRYYNEQF
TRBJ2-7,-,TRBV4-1,ASSHLIHRAGEGGQY
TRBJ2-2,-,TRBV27,ASSPGWGGPTGELF
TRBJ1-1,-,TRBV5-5,ASSLEGHTNTEAF
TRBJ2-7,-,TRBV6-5,ASSYRDTSYEQY
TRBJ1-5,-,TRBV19,ASSLAPAGQPQH
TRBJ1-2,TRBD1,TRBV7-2,ASSLDRQGARDGYT
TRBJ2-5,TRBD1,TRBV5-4,ASSSTGGKETQY
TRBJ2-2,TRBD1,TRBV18,ASSRRQGNTGELF
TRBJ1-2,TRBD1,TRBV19,ASSMSGQGAQT
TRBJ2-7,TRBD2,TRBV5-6,ASSILAGGPKEQY
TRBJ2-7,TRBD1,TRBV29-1,SVERKRTGGFGSYEQY
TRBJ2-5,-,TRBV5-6,ASSSYRDYQETQY
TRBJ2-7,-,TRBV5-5,ASSLWDTYSYEQY
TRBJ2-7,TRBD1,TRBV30,AWSYGQGVSYEQY
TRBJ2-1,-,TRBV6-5,ASRPGQEGYNEQF
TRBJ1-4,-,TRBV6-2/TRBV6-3,ASSYPGFAEGEKLF
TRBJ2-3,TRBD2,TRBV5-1,ASSPGGYTDTQY
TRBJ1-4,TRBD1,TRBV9,ASSSTGGDVLF